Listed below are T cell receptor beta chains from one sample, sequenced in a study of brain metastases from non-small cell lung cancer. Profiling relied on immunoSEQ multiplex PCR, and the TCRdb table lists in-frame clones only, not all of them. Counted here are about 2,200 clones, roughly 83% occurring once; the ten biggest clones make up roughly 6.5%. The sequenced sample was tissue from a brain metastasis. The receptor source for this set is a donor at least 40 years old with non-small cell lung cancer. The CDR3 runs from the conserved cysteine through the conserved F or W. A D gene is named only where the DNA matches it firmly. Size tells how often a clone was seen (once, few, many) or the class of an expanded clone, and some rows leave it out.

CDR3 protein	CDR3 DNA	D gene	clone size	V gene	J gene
CAWSVRQGRNQPQHF	TGTGCCTGGAGTGTGAGACAGGGTCGAAATCAGCCCCAGCATTTT	TRBD1	NA	TRBV30	TRBJ1-5
CAWSVGDRWIGGYTF	TGTGCCTGGAGTGTAGGAGATCGCTGGATCGGCGGCTACACCTTC	NA	once	TRBV30	TRBJ1-2
CASSYEVQSPLHF	TGTGCCAGCAGTTACGAGGTCCAGTCACCCCTCCACTTT	NA	few	TRBV6-2/TRBV6-3	TRBJ1-6
CASSFGLGETQYF	TGTGCCAGCAGCTTCGGACTGGGAGAGACCCAGTACTTC	NA	NA	TRBV7-2	TRBJ2-5
CASSQDSSYEQYF	TGTGCCAGCAGTCAGGACAGCTCCTACGAGCAGTACTTC	NA	NA	TRBV6-6	TRBJ2-7
CANSHPLAGGPVYEQFF	TGTGCCAACAGCCACCCTTTAGCGGGAGGACCCGTCTATGAGCAGTTCTTC	TRBD2	NA	TRBV9	TRBJ2-1
CASYGAQGSSPLHF	TGTGCCAGCTACGGGGCACAGGGTAGTTCACCCCTCCACTTT	NA	NA	TRBV28	TRBJ1-6
CASSIVGKAGANVLTF	TGTGCCAGTAGTATAGTCGGAAAAGCTGGGGCCAACGTCCTGACTTTC	NA	NA	TRBV19	TRBJ2-6
CASSLGTAYEQYF	TGTGCCAGCAGTCTCGGGACAGCTTACGAGCAGTACTTC	TRBD1	once	TRBV27	TRBJ2-7
CASSVAPGQGAGGYTF	TGTGCCAGCAGCGTAGCCCCGGGACAGGGGGCGGGTGGCTACACCTTC	TRBD1	NA	TRBV9	TRBJ1-2
CATSRELGGRPGELFF	TGTGCCACCAGCAGAGAATTGGGGGGGCGGCCCGGGGAGCTGTTTTTT	NA	NA	TRBV15	TRBJ2-2
CASSSIRGITSYEQYF	TGTGCCAGCTCAAGTATAAGGGGGATTACCTCCTACGAGCAGTACTTC	NA	NA	TRBV18	TRBJ2-7
CASSQEVRQGGEQYF	TGTGCCAGCAGCCAAGAGGTCCGACAGGGGGGCGAGCAGTACTTC	TRBD1	NA	TRBV4-2	TRBJ2-7
CASSLEGAQWGYTF	TGCGCCAGCAGCTTGGAAGGGGCTCAATGGGGCTACACCTTC	NA	NA	TRBV5-1	TRBJ1-2
CAVREGDTEAFF	TGTGCCGTCAGGGAAGGGGACACTGAAGCTTTCTTT	NA	NA	TRBV10-3	TRBJ1-1
CASGRQPYEQYF	TGTGCCAGCGGCAGACAACCCTACGAGCAGTACTTC	NA	NA	TRBV28	TRBJ2-7
CATTLGPDTQYF	TGTGCCACGACCTTAGGCCCAGATACGCAGTATTTT	NA	NA	TRBV6-8	TRBJ2-3
CASSPRATDTQYF	TGTGCCAGCAGTCCACGGGCCACAGATACGCAGTATTTT	NA	NA	TRBV6-4	TRBJ2-3
CASSVGGRAGVRETQYF	TGTGCCAGCAGCGTCGGAGGGAGGGCCGGAGTCCGAGAGACCCAGTACTTC	TRBD2	once	TRBV9	TRBJ2-5
CASSPEGGNIQYF	TGTGCCAGCAGCCCTGAGGGGGGTAACATTCAGTACTTC	NA	NA	TRBV7-2	TRBJ2-4
CASSYSSGSSYEQYF	TGTGCCAGCAGTTACTCTAGCGGGAGCTCCTACGAGCAGTACTTC	TRBD2	NA	TRBV6-5	TRBJ2-7
CASSLVTAGGNEQFF	TGCGCCAGCAGCTTGGTTACAGCGGGGGGGAATGAGCAGTTCTTC	TRBD2	few	TRBV5-1	TRBJ2-1
CSARPPGGANYGYTF	TGCAGCGCCCGACCGCCGGGAGGTGCTAACTATGGCTACACCTTC	NA	NA	TRBV29-1	TRBJ1-2
CASSLGPEQFF	TGTGCCAGCAGTTTGGGGCCTGAGCAGTTCTTC	NA	once	TRBV6-5	TRBJ2-1
CASSLAPVVYGYTF	TGTGCCAGCAGCTTGGCCCCAGTGGTCTATGGCTACACCTTC	NA	NA	TRBV5-6	TRBJ1-2
CATSSLGADYNEQFF	TGTGCCACCAGCAGCCTGGGAGCGGATTACAATGAGCAGTTCTTC	NA	large	TRBV15	TRBJ2-1
CASSSTGVDTQYF	TGTGCCAGCAGTAGCACAGGGGTAGATACGCAGTATTTT	TRBD1	few	TRBV2	TRBJ2-3
CASSLGDYEQYF	TGTGCCAGCAGCTTGGGGGACTACGAGCAGTACTTC	NA	NA	TRBV7-9	TRBJ2-7
CASTRGGRTGELFF	TGTGCCAGCACCCGTGGGGGGCGTACCGGGGAGCTGTTTTTT	NA	NA	TRBV7-9	TRBJ2-2
CASSEGATDTQYF	TGCGCCAGCAGCGAGGGGGCCACAGATACGCAGTATTTT	TRBD1	few	TRBV5-1	TRBJ2-3
CTSSLSGGPQETQYF	TGTACTAGCAGCTTAAGCGGGGGGCCACAAGAGACCCAGTACTTC	TRBD2	NA	TRBV7-7	TRBJ2-5
CASSHGTPNTGELFF	TGTGCCAGCAGCCACGGGACACCGAACACCGGGGAGCTGTTTTTT	NA	NA	TRBV27	TRBJ2-2
CASSLSAGTYF	TGTGCCAGCAGTTTATCCGCAGGGACATACTTC	NA	NA	TRBV28	TRBJ2-7
CASSLGRAYEQYF	TGTGCCAGCAGCTTAGGAAGAGCCTACGAGCAGTACTTC	NA	NA	TRBV7-6	TRBJ2-7
CASSLGYEQYF	TGCGCCAGCAGCTTGGGATACGAGCAGTACTTC	NA	NA	TRBV5-1	TRBJ2-7
CSVEGSGYNEQFF	TGCAGCGTTGAGGGCAGCGGATACAATGAGCAGTTCTTC	NA	NA	TRBV29-1	TRBJ2-1
CASSLAGQGSSRESYTF	TGTGCCAGCAGCTTAGCCGGACAGGGGAGCTCCCGGGAGAGCTACACCTTC	TRBD1	NA	TRBV7-9	TRBJ1-2
CASSSDRGPLSGNTIYF	TGTGCCAGCAGCTCGGACAGGGGACCCCTCTCTGGAAACACCATATATTTT	TRBD1	NA	TRBV5-6	TRBJ1-3
CASSRGGTGSNQPQHF	TGCGCCAGCAGCCGAGGGGGGACAGGGAGCAATCAGCCCCAGCATTTT	TRBD1	NA	TRBV4-1	TRBJ1-5
CASSLGQGAFGTPDTQYF	TGCGCCAGCAGCTTAGGACAGGGGGCATTTGGGACACCGGATACGCAGTATTTT	TRBD1	once	TRBV5-1	TRBJ2-3